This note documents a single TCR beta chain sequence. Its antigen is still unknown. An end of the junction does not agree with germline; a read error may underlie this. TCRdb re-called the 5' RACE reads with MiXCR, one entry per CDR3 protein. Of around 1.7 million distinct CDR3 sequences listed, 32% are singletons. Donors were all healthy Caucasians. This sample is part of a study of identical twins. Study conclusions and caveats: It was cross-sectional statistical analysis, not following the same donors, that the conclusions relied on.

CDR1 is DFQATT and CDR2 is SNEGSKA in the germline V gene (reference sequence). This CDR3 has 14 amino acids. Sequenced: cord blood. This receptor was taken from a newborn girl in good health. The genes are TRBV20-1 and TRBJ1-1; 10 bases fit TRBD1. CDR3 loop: CGARGRTGGTEAFF. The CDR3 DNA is TGCGGTGCTAGAGGTCGGACAGGGGGGACTGAAGCTTTCTTT.